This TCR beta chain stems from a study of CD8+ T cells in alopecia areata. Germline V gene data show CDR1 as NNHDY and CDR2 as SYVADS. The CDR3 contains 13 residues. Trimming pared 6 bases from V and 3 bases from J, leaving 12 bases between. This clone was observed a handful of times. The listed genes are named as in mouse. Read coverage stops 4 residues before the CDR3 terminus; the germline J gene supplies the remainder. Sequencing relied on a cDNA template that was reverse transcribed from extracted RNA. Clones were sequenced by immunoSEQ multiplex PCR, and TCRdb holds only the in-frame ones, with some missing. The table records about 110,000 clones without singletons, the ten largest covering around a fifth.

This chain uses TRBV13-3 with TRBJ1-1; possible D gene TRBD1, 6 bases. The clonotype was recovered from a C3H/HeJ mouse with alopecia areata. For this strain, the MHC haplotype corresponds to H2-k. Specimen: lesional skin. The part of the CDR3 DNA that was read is TGTGCCAGCATTGGGGGGGGGCACACA. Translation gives CASIGGGHT. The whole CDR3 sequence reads CASIGGGHTEVFF.